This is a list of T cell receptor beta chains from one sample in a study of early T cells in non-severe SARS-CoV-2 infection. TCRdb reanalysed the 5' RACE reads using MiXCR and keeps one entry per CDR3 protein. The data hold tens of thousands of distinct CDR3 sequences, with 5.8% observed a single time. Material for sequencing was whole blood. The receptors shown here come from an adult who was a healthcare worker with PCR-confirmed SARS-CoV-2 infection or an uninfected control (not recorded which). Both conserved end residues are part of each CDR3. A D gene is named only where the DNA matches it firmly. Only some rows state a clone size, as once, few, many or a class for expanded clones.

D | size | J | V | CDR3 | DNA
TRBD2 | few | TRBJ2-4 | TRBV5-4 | CASSLLADPLAKNIQYF | TGTGCCAGCAGCTTGCTAGCGGACCCTCTAGCCAAAAACATTCAGTACTTC
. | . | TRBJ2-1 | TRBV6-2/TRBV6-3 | CASSLLWNEQFF | TGTGCCAGCAGCCTACTGTGGAATGAGCAGTTCTTC
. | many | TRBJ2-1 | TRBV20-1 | CSARTLNNEQFF | TGCAGTGCTAGAACCCTGAACAATGAGCAGTTCTTC
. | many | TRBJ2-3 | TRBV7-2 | CASRSTAFGSTDTQYF | TGTGCCAGCAGGTCAACGGCCTTCGGAAGCACAGATACGCAGTATTTT
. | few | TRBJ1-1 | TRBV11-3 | CASSPSSNRAEAFF | TGTGCCAGCAGCCCCAGTAGTAACAGGGCTGAAGCTTTCTTT
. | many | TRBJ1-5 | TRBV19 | CASSISGGNQPQHF | TGTGCCAGTAGTATATCAGGGGGCAATCAGCCCCAGCATTTT
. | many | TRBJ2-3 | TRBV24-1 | CATSDASVDTQYF | TGTGCCACCAGTGATGCGAGCGTAGATACGCAGTATTTT
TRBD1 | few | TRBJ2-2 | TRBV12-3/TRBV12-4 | CASSTGQGGITGELFF | TGTGCCAGCAGTACAGGACAGGGGGGGATCACCGGGGAGCTGTTTTTT
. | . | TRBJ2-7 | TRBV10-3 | CAIRTPNYEQYF | TGTGCCATCAGGACCCCTAACTACGAGCAGTACTTC
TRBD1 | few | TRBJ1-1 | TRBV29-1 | CSVVVRGLGEAFF | TGCAGCGTTGTGGTTAGGGGGCTTGGTGAAGCTTTCTTT
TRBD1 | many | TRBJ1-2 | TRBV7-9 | CASSSRGPYYGYTF | TGTGCCAGCAGCTCCAGGGGGCCTTACTATGGCTACACCTTC
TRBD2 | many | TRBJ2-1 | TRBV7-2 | CASSLVPRLAGEGYNEQFF | TGTGCCAGCAGCTTAGTCCCTCGACTAGCGGGAGAAGGATACAATGAGCAGTTCTTC
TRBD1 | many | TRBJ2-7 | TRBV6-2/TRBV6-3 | CASRGQLYEQYF | TGTGCCAGCAGGGGACAGCTCTACGAGCAGTACTTC
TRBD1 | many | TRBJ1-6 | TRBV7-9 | CASSLGQGSYNSPLHF | TGTGCCAGCAGTCTTGGACAGGGCTCCTATAATTCACCCCTCCACTTT
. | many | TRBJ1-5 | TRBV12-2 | CASRLPVYLLSRNNQPQHF | TGTGCAAGTCGCTTACCGGTATACCTGTTGTCCAGGAACAATCAGCCCCAGCATTTT
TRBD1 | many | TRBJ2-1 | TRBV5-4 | CASSLDRTGAYNEQFF | TGTGCCAGCAGCTTGGATCGGACAGGGGCCTACAATGAGCAGTTCTTC
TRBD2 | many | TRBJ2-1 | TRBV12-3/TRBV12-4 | CASSSPTLAGVDNEQFF | TGTGCCAGCAGTTCACCAACACTAGCGGGAGTTGACAATGAGCAGTTCTTC
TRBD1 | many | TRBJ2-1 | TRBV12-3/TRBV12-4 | CASSVRGQGSNEQFF | TGTGCCAGCAGCGTTCGGGGACAGGGTTCGAATGAGCAGTTCTTC
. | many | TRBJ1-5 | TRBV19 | CASSQAFQGPQPQHF | TGTGCCAGCTCACAGGCCTTTCAAGGCCCTCAGCCCCAGCATTTT
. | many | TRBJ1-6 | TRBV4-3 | CASSQGHQGDSPLHF | TGCGCCAGCAGCCAGGGGCACCAAGGGGATTCACCCCTCCACTTT
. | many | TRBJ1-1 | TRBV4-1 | CASSPTGRNTEAFF | TGCGCCAGCAGCCCGACGGGGAGAAACACTGAAGCTTTCTTT
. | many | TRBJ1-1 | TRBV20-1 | CSASWQTLEAFF | TGCAGTGCTAGTTGGCAGACACTTGAAGCTTTCTTT
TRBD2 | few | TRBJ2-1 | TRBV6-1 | CASERGLAGGDEQFF | TGTGCCAGCGAAAGGGGGCTAGCGGGAGGTGATGAGCAGTTCTTC
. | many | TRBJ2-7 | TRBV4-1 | CASSQDIGTGKEQYF | TGCGCCAGCAGCCAAGACATCGGAACAGGGAAAGAGCAGTACTTC
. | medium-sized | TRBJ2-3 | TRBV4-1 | CASSQGLTGDTQYF | TGCGCCAGCAGCCAGGGTCTGACAGGAGATACGCAGTATTTT
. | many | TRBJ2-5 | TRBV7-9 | CASSLAGGPFYQETQYF | TGTGCCAGCAGCTTAGCGGGAGGACCGTTCTACCAAGAGACCCAGTACTTC
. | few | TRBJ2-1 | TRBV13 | CASTGRAPSSYNEQFF | TGTGCCAGCACCGGCCGGGCCCCAAGCTCCTACAATGAGCAGTTCTTC
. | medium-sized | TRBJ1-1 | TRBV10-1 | CASSEWAGEYTEAFF | TGCGCCAGCAGTGAGTGGGCAGGTGAATACACTGAAGCTTTCTTT
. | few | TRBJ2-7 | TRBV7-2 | CASSSVSQSSMPYNTLEQYF | TGTGCCAGCAGTTCTGTATCGCAGTCGAGTATGCCGTATAACACCTTAGAGCAGTACTTC
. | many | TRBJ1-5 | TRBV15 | CATSRDSSTGNQPQHF | TGTGCCACCAGCAGAGATAGTTCGACAGGCAATCAGCCCCAGCATTTT
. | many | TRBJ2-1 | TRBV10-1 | CASSGVRGNEQFF | TGCGCCAGCAGTGGGGTCAGGGGCAATGAGCAGTTCTTC
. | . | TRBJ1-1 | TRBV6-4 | CASSLTVNTEAFF | TGTGCCAGCAGCCTGACGGTGAACACTGAAGCTTTCTTT
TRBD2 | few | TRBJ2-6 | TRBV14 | CASSPPGGVPGANVLTF | TGTGCCAGCAGCCCCCCGGGGGGGGTTCCTGGGGCCAACGTCCTGACTTTC
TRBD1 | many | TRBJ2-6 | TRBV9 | CASSVGPGQGSSGANVLTF | TGTGCCAGCAGCGTAGGGCCGGGACAGGGGTCCTCTGGGGCCAACGTCCTGACTTTC
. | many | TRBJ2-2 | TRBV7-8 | CASSQGGIGELFF | TGTGCCAGCAGCCAGGGGGGTATCGGGGAGCTGTTTTTT
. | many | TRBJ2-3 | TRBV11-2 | CASSLGRAPDTQYF | TGTGCCAGCAGCTTAGGACGTGCTCCAGATACGCAGTATTTT
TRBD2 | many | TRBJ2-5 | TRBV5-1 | CASSLAAGGRETQYF | TGCGCCAGTAGCTTGGCGGCGGGGGGGCGAGAGACCCAGTACTTC
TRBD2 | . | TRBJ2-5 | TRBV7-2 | CASSFSGGWETQYF | TGTGCCAGCAGCTTTAGCGGGGGGTGGGAGACCCAGTACTTC
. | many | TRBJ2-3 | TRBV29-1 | CSVEDEARSTDTQYF | TGCAGCGTTGAAGATGAAGCGAGGAGCACAGATACGCAGTATTTT
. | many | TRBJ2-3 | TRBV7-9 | CASSSGMRPPDTQYF | TGTGCCAGCAGCTCCGGGATGCGACCACCAGATACGCAGTATTTT
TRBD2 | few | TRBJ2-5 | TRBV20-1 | CSARGLAGGYGTQYF | TGCAGTGCTAGAGGGCTAGCGGGGGGATACGGGACCCAGTACTTC
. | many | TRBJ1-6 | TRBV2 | CASSELVRNSPLHF | TGTGCCAGCAGTGAACTGGTCCGGAATTCACCCCTCCACTTT
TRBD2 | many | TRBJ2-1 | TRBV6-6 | CASSYGGGLAAYNEQFF | TGTGCCAGCAGTTACGGGGGAGGACTAGCGGCCTACAATGAGCAGTTCTTC
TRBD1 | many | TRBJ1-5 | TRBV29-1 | CSAGTGVNQPQHF | TGCAGCGCTGGGACAGGGGTCAATCAGCCCCAGCATTTT
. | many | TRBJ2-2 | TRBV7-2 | CASNFELLPQLTGELFF | TGTGCCAGCAACTTTGAACTCCTACCCCAACTCACCGGGGAGCTGTTTTTT